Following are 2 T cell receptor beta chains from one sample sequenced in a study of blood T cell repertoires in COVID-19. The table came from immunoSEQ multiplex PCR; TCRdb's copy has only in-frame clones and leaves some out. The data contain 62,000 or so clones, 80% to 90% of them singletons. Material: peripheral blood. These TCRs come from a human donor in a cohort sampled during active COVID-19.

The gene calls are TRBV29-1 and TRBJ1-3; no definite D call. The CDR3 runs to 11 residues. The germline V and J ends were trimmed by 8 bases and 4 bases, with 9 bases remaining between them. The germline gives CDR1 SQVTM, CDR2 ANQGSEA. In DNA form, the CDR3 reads TGCAGCACCCGCGAAGGAAACACCATATATTTT. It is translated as CSTREGNTIYF.

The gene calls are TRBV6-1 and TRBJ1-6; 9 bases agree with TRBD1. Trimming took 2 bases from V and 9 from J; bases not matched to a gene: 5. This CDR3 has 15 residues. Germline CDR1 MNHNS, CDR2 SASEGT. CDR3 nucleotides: TGTGCCAGCAGTGAAAGGACAGGGGAGACTTCACCCCTCCACTTT. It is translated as CASSERTGETSPLHF.